The present T cell receptor (beta chain) was sequenced within a study of blood T cell repertoires in COVID-19. Whole-study context: COVID-19 samples from acute and convalescent phases originated in the United States, Italy and Spain. Nucleic acid was either cDNA or gDNA, and it came from T cells, B-cell-depleted T cells, or PBMCs.

V dropped 1 base and J dropped 1 base, with 5 bases sitting between them. This CDR3 is built from 14 residues. CDR1 is SGHNT and CDR2 is YYREEE in the germline V gene (reference sequence). Authors' analysis steps: Reference gene primer amplification yielded estimated nucleated cell counts. Some clones are missing from TCRdb's copy, which holds only in-frame ones; the method was immunoSEQ multiplex PCR. Clone size and V and J calls were adopted from that table, with D and trimming inferred from the DNA. The repertoire holds under 250,000 clones, about nine tenths seen once, with roughly 6.5% in the top ten.

Sequences were obtained from peripheral blood. The TCR comes from a man aged 55 to 69 who had recovered from COVID-19. This chain uses TRBV5-4 with TRBJ1-4; unclear D gene. As DNA, the CDR3 is TGTGCCAGCAGCTTGAGAGGAACTAATGAAAAACTGTTTTTT. Translating gives CASSLRGTNEKLFF.